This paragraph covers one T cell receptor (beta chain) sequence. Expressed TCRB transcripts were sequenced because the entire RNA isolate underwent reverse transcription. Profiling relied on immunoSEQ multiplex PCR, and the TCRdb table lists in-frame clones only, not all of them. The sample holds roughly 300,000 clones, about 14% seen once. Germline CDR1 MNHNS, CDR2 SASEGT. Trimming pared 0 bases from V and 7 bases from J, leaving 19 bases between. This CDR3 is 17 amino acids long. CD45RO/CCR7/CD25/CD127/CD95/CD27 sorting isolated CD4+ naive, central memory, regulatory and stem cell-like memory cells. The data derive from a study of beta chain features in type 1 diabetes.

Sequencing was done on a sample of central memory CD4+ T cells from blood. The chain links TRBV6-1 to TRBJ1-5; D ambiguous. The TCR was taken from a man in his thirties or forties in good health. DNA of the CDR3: TGTGCCAGCAGTGAAGCCCGGACCTTCACGTTGAACCAGCCCCAGCATTTT. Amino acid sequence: CASSEARTFTLNQPQHF.